Each of the 14 T cell receptor beta chains below was sequenced from the same sample in a study of T cells in localized non-small cell lung cancer. Sequencing was performed with immunoSEQ multiplex PCR; in TCRdb, only in-frame clones are kept and a portion is missing. The table lists some 66,000 clones, 80% to 90% of them singletons. Sequencing used peripheral blood, obtained before any cancer treatment. The receptors were sampled from a female donor of 60 years or more with stage I lung adenocarcinoma.

The chain employs TRBV5-4 and TRBJ2-7, with TRBD2 matching 7 bases. Germline assignment: CDR1 SGHNT and CDR2 YYREEE (reference sequence). Trimming cost V 4 bases and J 3 bases; bases outside gene matches: 7. This CDR3 contains 14 residues. The CDR3: CASSIRTRIYEQYF. The CDR3 DNA sequence: TGTGCCAGCAGCATCAGGACTAGGATCTACGAGCAGTACTTC.

The CDR3 reads CSVVLAFAQGGQPQHF. The CDR3 nucleotides are TGCAGCGTTGTCTTAGCGTTTGCCCAGGGCGGACAGCCCCAGCATTTT. This rearrangement joins TRBV29-1 to TRBJ1-5; D is perhaps TRBD1 (5 bases). Trimming pared 4 bases from V and 7 bases from J, leaving 23 bases between. The CDR3 has 16 residues. Looked up from germline, CDR1 is SQVTM and CDR2 is ANQGSEA.

This clone occurred a few times. The gene calls are TRBV2 and TRBJ1-1, with a weak D call TRBD1 (6 bases). Trimming left V 6 bases short and J 6 bases short, with 23 bases between. The germline gives CDR1 SNHLY, CDR2 FYNNEI. This CDR3 comprises 16 residues. CDR3 coding DNA: TGTGCCAGCAGATCTGGGGGGGGCCGGTCGGGTTCTGAAGCTTTCTTT. Protein product: CASRSGGGRSGSEAFF. Full variable domain (missing parts from reference TRBV2 and TRBJ1-1): EPEVTQTPSHQVTQMGQEVILRCVPISNHLYFYWYRQILGQKVEFLVSFYNNEISEKSEIFDDQFSVERPDGSNFTLKIRSTKLEDSAMYFCASRSGGGRSGSEAFFGQGTRLTVV.

This rearrangement joins TRBV5-8 to TRBJ2-5; no clear D. V was trimmed by 0 bases and J by 1 base, leaving 13 bases between them. Germline CDR1 SGHTS, CDR2 YDEGEE. The CDR3 contains 16 residues. DNA of the CDR3: TGTGCCAGCAGCTTGGCTTTTAAAGACCCCCAAGAGACCCAGTACTTC. It yields the protein CASSLAFKDPQETQYF.

The chain recombines TRBV2 with TRBJ2-2, with 8 bases matching TRBD2. The CDR3 is 16 residues long. The germline gives CDR1 SNHLY, CDR2 FYNNEI. V lost 2 bases and J lost 0; bases outside the gene matches: 2. Written as DNA, the CDR3 is TGTGCCAGCAGTGAATGGGGACTAGCGAACACCGGGGAGCTGTTTTTT. Translating gives CASSEWGLANTGELFF.

This chain uses TRBV9 with TRBJ1-5, with TRBD1 matching over 8 bases. CDR1 is SGDLS, CDR2 YYNGEE, per germline. There are 15 residues in the CDR3. V lost 0 bases and J lost 6; bases outside the gene matches: 5. The CDR3 bases are TGTGCCAGCAGCGTAGGGACAGGGATCGGTCAGCCCCAGCATTTT. Residues: CASSVGTGIGQPQHF.

This rearrangement joins TRBV6-1 to TRBJ1-2; the match to TRBD1 covers 7 bases. Trimming took 0 bases from V and 6 from J; bases not matched to a gene: 7. Germline lookup yields CDR1 MNHNS and CDR2 SASEGT. This CDR3 comprises 15 residues. For the CDR3, the DNA is TGTGCCAGCAGTGAAGCGACAGGGTTGCGGAATGGCTACACCTTC. It codes for CASSEATGLRNGYTF.

The sample holds one count of this clone. The chain joins TRBV9 to TRBJ2-1, with D possibly being TRBD2 (6 bases). Between the trimmed V and J ends, which lost 6 bases and 8 bases, there was a span of 18 bases. CDR3 length: 14 residues. Germline CDR1 reads SGDLS; CDR2 reads YYNGEE. The CDR3 reads CASNLEGIGYEQFF. The CDR3 DNA follows: TGTGCCAGCAACCTGGAGGGTATTGGATATGAGCAGTTCTTC.

This clone was recorded once. This sequence joins TRBV27 and TRBJ1-2; tentative D call: TRBD1 (5 bases). The germline CDR1 and CDR2 sequences are MNHEY and SMNVEV (reference sequence). The V end lost 5 bases, the J end lost 4 bases, and 17 bases lay between the germline ends. CDR3 length: 15 residues. CDR3 in DNA: TGTGCCAGCAGTCCCGGGGACCGCGTGGTCTATGGCTACACCTTC. Encoded protein: CASSPGDRVVYGYTF.

The chain combines TRBV18 with TRBJ2-1, with 8 bases identical to TRBD2. The junction had 7 bases not matched to a gene; V was cut back by 0 bases and J by 9 bases. Looked up from germline, CDR1 is KGHSH and CDR2 is LQKENI. This CDR3 region has 15 residues. CDR3 amino acids: CASSPPDGGAFEQFF. The DNA of the CDR3 is TGTGCCAGCTCACCACCGGACGGGGGGGCGTTTGAGCAGTTCTTC.

The chain joins TRBV7-9 to TRBJ1-2, with a possible D match to TRBD1 (6 bases). Trimming shortened V by 3 bases and J by 2 bases, and 13 bases separated the two germline ends. The CDR3 is 15 residues long. Germline CDR1 reads SEHNR; CDR2 reads FQNEAQ (reference sequence). The CDR3 region has the DNA TGTGCCAGCAGCTTCCGGGCCCAGGGGAACTATGGCTACACCTTC. Translating it yields CASSFRAQGNYGYTF.

The rearrangement links TRBV12-5 to TRBJ2-1; D is ambiguous. This CDR3 is built from 11 residues. V lost 3 bases and J 10 bases, leaving 7 bases between the germline ends. Germline CDR1 and CDR2: LGHNT and FRNRAP. The CDR3 sequence is CASGFGLEQFF. For the CDR3, the DNA is TGTGCTAGTGGTTTCGGGTTAGAGCAGTTCTTC.

The rearrangement links TRBV5-1 to TRBJ2-5, with a weak D call TRBD1 (6 bases). CDR3 length: 14 amino acids. CDR1 and CDR2 (germline): SGHRS, YFSETQ. Trimming removed 0 bases from V and 4 bases from J, with 10 bases in between. DNA of the CDR3: TGCGCCAGCAGCTTGGGGGACATTGGAGAGACCCAGTACTTC. Translation: CASSLGDIGETQYF.

The chain combines TRBV23-1 with TRBJ1-3; D call uncertain. TRBV23-1 is treated as an ORF (open reading frame) with a function not yet certain. V lost 2 bases, J lost 0 bases, and 5 bases lay in between. The CDR3 is 14 amino acids. The DNA for the CDR3 is TGCGCCAGCAGTCAAAACCACTCTGGAAACACCATATATTTT. Translation gives CASSQNHSGNTIYF.